The rows below give T cell receptor beta chains drawn from one sample of a study of blood T cells in healthy people across ages. Each CDR3 protein gets one entry after TCRdb re-called the 5' RACE reads with MiXCR. This sample has 1.5 million to 2 million distinct CDR3 sequences, with about 39% found just once. Material for sequencing was blood. These receptors all stem from a human donor in good health. Each CDR3 is given with its conserved first and last residue. The D gene is left open where the match is weak. Clone size is not always given. Where it is, it says once, few, many or a class for expanded clones.

.,TRBV20-1,TRBJ2-1,.,TGCAGTGCTAAGGGGGGGGCCGCTGGCTACAATGAGCAGTTCTTC,CSAKGGAAGYNEQFF
TRBD2,TRBV4-2,TRBJ2-3,.,TGTGCCAGCAGCCGAGGACTAGCGTCTAACACAGATACGCAGTATTTT,CASSRGLASNTDTQYF
TRBD2,TRBV7-9,TRBJ2-3,few,TGTGCCAGCAGCAGTGGCGGGGGGGCAACAGATACGCAGTATTTT,CASSSGGGATDTQYF
TRBD1,TRBV19,TRBJ1-1,few,TGTGCCAGCTTAGGGACAGAGACCAACACTGAAGCTTTCTTT,CASLGTETNTEAFF
.,TRBV3-1,TRBJ1-5,.,TGTGCCAGCAGCCTGAAGATAGATCAGCCCCAGCATTTT,CASSLKIDQPQHF
.,TRBV4-3,TRBJ2-3,.,TGCGCCAGCAGACTAACTAGTGACCGTCCAGATACGCAGTATTTT,CASRLTSDRPDTQYF
.,TRBV6-5,TRBJ2-5,.,TGTGCCAGCACAAAGGGGTACCAAGAGACCCAGTACTTC,CASTKGYQETQYF
.,TRBV2,TRBJ2-1,.,TGTGCCAGCAGCGCATCGGCTAGCCGTTTTAGCGGGCAGTTCTTC,CASSASASRFSGQFF
.,TRBV7-2,TRBJ2-1,.,TGTGCCAGCAGCGCGCCGGGACCCTACAATGAGCAGTTCTTC,CASSAPGPYNEQFF
.,TRBV20-1,TRBJ2-5,.,TGCAGTGCACTCTATTTCGGACAGTTAGAGACCCAGTACTTC,CSALYFGQLETQYF
.,TRBV5-1,TRBJ2-3,.,TGCGCCAGCAAAACGTGGGGTGGCACAGATACGCAGTATTTT,CASKTWGGTDTQYF
.,TRBV5-1,TRBJ2-7,.,TGCGCCAGCAGCTTGCCTGACCAAATCTACGAGCAGTACTTC,CASSLPDQIYEQYF
TRBD1,TRBV12-3/TRBV12-4,TRBJ1-6,.,TGTGCCAGCAGTTTGGCGACAGGGGTATATTCACCCCTCCACTTT,CASSLATGVYSPLHF
.,TRBV12-3/TRBV12-4,TRBJ1-2,.,TGTGCCAGCAGTAACGAACAGGGATATGGCTACACCTTC,CASSNEQGYGYTF
.,TRBV20-1,TRBJ2-5,.,TGCAGTGCTAGCCCAAGCAGGGGACAGTACTTC,CSASPSRGQYF
.,TRBV24-1,TRBJ2-5,.,TGTGCCACCAGTGATAAAAAAACAGGGTACCAAGAGACCCAGTACTTC,CATSDKKTGYQETQYF
.,TRBV10-3,TRBJ2-7,few,TGTGCCATCATGGGCAGCACCTACGAGCAGTACTTC,CAIMGSTYEQYF
.,TRBV19,TRBJ1-1,.,TGTGCCAGTAGTATCATCGTGGGAGTGAACACTGAAGCTTTCTTT,CASSIIVGVNTEAFF
TRBD1,TRBV5-1,TRBJ2-7,.,TGCGCCAGCAGCTTGGTAGGGACAGGGACCTACGAGCAGTACTTC,CASSLVGTGTYEQYF
.,TRBV7-9,TRBJ2-5,.,TGTGCCAGCAGCTTCGGGGTCAGTGAGCAGTACTTC,CASSFGVSEQYF
.,TRBV2,TRBJ2-5,.,TGTGCCAGCAGGGCGAGGACGGGGGAGACCCAGTACTTC,CASRARTGETQYF
.,TRBV6-1,TRBJ2-7,many,TGTGCCAGCAGGAGGGGGGGCGAGCAGTACTTC,CASRRGGEQYF
.,TRBV28,TRBJ1-1,few,TGTGCCAGCAGTTCGCTGATGGGGGGGGTTAGTGCTGAAGCTTTCTTT,CASSSLMGGVSAEAFF
.,TRBV6-6,TRBJ2-7,few,TGTGCCAGCAGTTACGAGCAGGCTACCTACGAGCAGTACTTC,CASSYEQATYEQYF
TRBD2,TRBV28,TRBJ2-1,.,TGTGCCACCAAACCGGGGGGTATTATGTCCTACAATGAGCAGTTCTTC,CATKPGGIMSYNEQFF
.,TRBV6-2/TRBV6-3,TRBJ2-2,.,TGTGCCAGCAGTTACTTCGGGGGAGAAACCGGGGAGCTGTTTTTT,CASSYFGGETGELFF
TRBD1,TRBV6-6,TRBJ1-5,.,TGTGCCAGCAATCTAGGACAGGACAATCAGCCCCAGCATTTT,CASNLGQDNQPQHF
.,TRBV6-2/TRBV6-3,TRBJ1-6,.,TGTGCCAGCAGTTACTCGATTAGGGGGAGTTCACCCCTCCACTTT,CASSYSIRGSSPLHF
.,TRBV7-2,TRBJ2-1,few,TGTGCCAGCAGCTTAGATAACTCCTACAATGAGCAGTTCTTC,CASSLDNSYNEQFF
.,TRBV12-3/TRBV12-4,TRBJ1-1,.,TGTGCCAGCAGTTCACGGACAGCCGGTAGTACTGAAGCTTTCTTT,CASSSRTAGSTEAFF
.,TRBV12-3/TRBV12-4,TRBJ2-3,few,TGTGCCAGCAGGCCCGAAGGGGATACGCAGTATTTT,CASRPEGDTQYF
.,TRBV20-1,TRBJ1-4,.,TGCAGTGCTAGAGATCAGGGTATGAGTGAAAAACTGTTTTTT,CSARDQGMSEKLFF
.,TRBV5-1,TRBJ1-5,.,TGCGCCAGCAGCCTGGACCTGGATCAGCCCCAGCATTTT,CASSLDLDQPQHF
.,TRBV24-1,TRBJ2-3,.,TGTGCCACCAGTGATTTGACGGGGGCCTCAGATACGCAGTATTTT,CATSDLTGASDTQYF
.,TRBV6-6,TRBJ2-7,few,TGTGCCAGCAGTTACTCGGGCGAAGGCGAGCAGTACTTC,CASSYSGEGEQYF
TRBD1,TRBV5-1,TRBJ1-4,.,TGCGCCAGCCGGAGGTCGGGACAGGGGGATGAAAAACTGTTTTTT,CASRRSGQGDEKLFF
.,TRBV4-2,TRBJ1-1,few,TGTGCCAGCAGCCGTCGGGGGGACACTGAAGCTTTCTTT,CASSRRGDTEAFF
.,TRBV29-1,TRBJ2-7,few,TGCAGCGTTGAAGTACAAGGTTCCTACGAGCAGTACTTC,CSVEVQGSYEQYF
.,TRBV5-1,TRBJ1-2,few,TGCGCCAGCAGCGGCCGGGACGGTGACTATGGCTACACCTTC,CASSGRDGDYGYTF
.,TRBV20-1,TRBJ2-7,few,TGCAGTGCTAGAGATCTCACCTCCTACGAGCAGTACTTC,CSARDLTSYEQYF
.,TRBV20-1,TRBJ2-4,few,TGCAGTGCTAGAGAAAACCCCCTAGCAGAGCAGTACTTC,CSARENPLAEQYF
TRBD1,TRBV24-1,TRBJ2-5,.,TGTGCCACCAGTGATCCACAGGGGGCGGAAGAGACCCAGTACTTC,CATSDPQGAEETQYF
TRBD2,TRBV15,TRBJ2-5,.,TGTGCCACCAGCAGAGACCTAGCGGGGGGGTCAGGGACCCAGTACTTC,CATSRDLAGGSGTQYF
.,TRBV4-2,TRBJ2-3,few,TGTGCCAGCAGCCAAGATCCGACTGCCACAGATACGCAGTATTTT,CASSQDPTATDTQYF
.,TRBV9,TRBJ2-5,once,TGTGCCAGCAGCGGAGCCCTCGGTGGCCAAAAGACCCAGTACTTC,CASSGALGGQKTQYF
.,TRBV3-1,TRBJ1-2,.,TGTGCCAGCAGCGCCAGAGAGGTCTATGGCTACACCTTC,CASSAREVYGYTF
TRBD1,TRBV7-6,TRBJ2-3,few,TGTGCCAGCAGCTTCGGACAGGGTATAGCAGATACGCAGTATTTT,CASSFGQGIADTQYF
.,TRBV4-2,TRBJ2-5,few,TGTGCCAGCAGCCGGGGGACAAGACAAGAGACCCAGTACTTC,CASSRGTRQETQYF
.,TRBV12-3/TRBV12-4,TRBJ1-1,.,TGTGCCAGCAGTCCCAGATCCCTCCTGAACACTGAGGCTTTCTTT,CASSPRSLLNTEAFF
.,TRBV20-1,TRBJ2-3,.,TGCAGTGCCGATCTAGGCCCCACAGATACGCAGTATTTT,CSADLGPTDTQYF
TRBD2,TRBV6-1,TRBJ2-5,.,TGTGCCAGCAGTGGAACTCCAAAAGACCCCACTAGCGGAGAAGAGACCCAGTACTTC,CASSGTPKDPTSGEETQYF
.,TRBV20-1,TRBJ2-3,.,TGCAGTGCTAGAGATCTTTCTGGTACGCTGTATTTT,CSARDLSGTLYF
TRBD1,TRBV5-1,TRBJ2-3,many,TGCGCCAGCAGCTTGGACTACCGACAGGGGGTAGATACGCAGTATTTT,CASSLDYRQGVDTQYF
.,TRBV30,TRBJ2-7,.,TGTGCCTGGAGTGATGGGGCATCCTACGAGCAGTACTTC,CAWSDGASYEQYF
TRBD1,TRBV28,TRBJ2-4,.,TGTGCCAGCAGCCTCGGACAGGTGCCCATTCAGTACTTC,CASSLGQVPIQYF
TRBD1,TRBV29-1,TRBJ1-2,.,TGCAGCGTTGCTAAGGGGGAGAGGGGGCTTTATGATGGCTACACCTTC,CSVAKGERGLYDGYTF
TRBD2,TRBV7-2,TRBJ2-5,.,TGTGCCAGCAGCCGCTCCGGGACTAGCGGGTCCTACCAAGAGACCCAGTACTTC,CASSRSGTSGSYQETQYF
.,TRBV7-2,TRBJ2-3,.,TGTGCCAGCCGGGCCGGTCCTTATAGCACAGATACGCAGTATTTT,CASRAGPYSTDTQYF
TRBD1,TRBV7-2,TRBJ2-1,.,TGTGCCAGCAGCCTACGGACAGGAGAGCAGTTCTTC,CASSLRTGEQFF